This T cell receptor beta chain originates from a study of T cells after yellow fever vaccination. It was through 5'RACE template switching that TCR cDNA was made, with a universal primer site and UMIs added. MiXCR, applied by TCRdb to the 5' RACE reads, yields one record per CDR3 protein. Of 250,000 or so distinct CDR3 sequences listed, 6.9% are singletons. The table lists this clonotype with a few counts. The CDR3 contains 15 residues. With 3 bases clipped from V and 7 bases from J, the junction kept 9 bases outside the gene matches. Germline V gives CDR1 SEHNR, CDR2 FQNEAQ (reference sequence). The clonotype comes from a man aged 25 to 40 who received the YFV17D yellow fever vaccine. The chain combines TRBV7-9 with TRBJ2-1; 7 bases map to TRBD2. Sequenced material: CD4+ T cells sorted from PBMCs, taken 15 days after the yellow fever booster vaccination. The CDR3 nucleotides are TGTGCCAGCAGCTTCGCGGGAGTGGGTGGTAATGAGCAGTTCTTC. This sequence encodes CASSFAGVGGNEQFF.